The clone carrying this TCR beta chain came up once. The entry originates in a study of blood T cell repertoires in COVID-19. Study at large: Some COVID-19 samples were acute and others convalescent; all came from the United States, Italy and Spain. T cells, B-cell-depleted T cells, or PBMCs provided the cDNA or gDNA that served as material.

The CDR3 runs to 15 residues. Germline V gives CDR1 SNHLY, CDR2 FYNNEI. V lost 6 bases, J lost 7 bases, and 11 bases stayed unmatched. Under the authors' procedure: Reference gene primer amplification gave estimated nucleated cell counts. Libraries were prepared by immunoSEQ multiplex PCR; TCRdb keeps only in-frame clonotypes and omits some of them. That table is the source of V, J and clone size, and D and trimming were worked out from the DNA. In the table there are 410,000 or so clones, roughly 89% of which are singletons. The sequenced sample consisted of peripheral blood. V and J are TRBV2 and TRBJ1-1, with TRBD1 matching over 10 bases. This clonotype was obtained from a woman between 25 and 40 years old with active or convalescent COVID-19. CDR3 in amino acids: CASSRHDRGQDEAFF. CDR3 nucleotides: TGTGCCAGCAGCCGTCATGACAGGGGGCAAGATGAAGCTTTCTTT.